The clone carrying this T cell receptor (beta chain) was counted once. This specimen comes from a study of blood T cell repertoires in COVID-19. Study-level information: Acute and convalescent COVID-19 specimens originated in the United States, Italy and Spain. PBMCs, B-cell-depleted T cells, or T cells provided the cDNA or gDNA that made up the material.

V shed 7 bases and J shed 0 bases, with 10 bases lying between them. Germline V lookup: CDR1 SGHNT, CDR2 YYREEE (reference sequence). The CDR3 has 13 residues. Original processing notes: Using reference gene primer amplification, nucleated cell counts were estimated. The assay was immunoSEQ multiplex PCR, and TCRdb's table has in-frame clones only and misses some. D and trimming come from the DNA, and the V and J calls and clone size come from that table. The profile covers some 290,000 clones, with 87% appearing a single time and 2% to 2.5% taken by the ten largest. Specimen: peripheral blood. The V and J genes are TRBV5-4 and TRBJ1-1; possibly TRBD1 for D (5 bases). The sequence derives from a woman aged 45-65 years who had recovered from COVID-19. The CDR3 region is CASHQGLNTEAFF. The CDR3 DNA sequence: TGTGCCAGCCATCAGGGCCTGAACACTGAAGCTTTCTTT.